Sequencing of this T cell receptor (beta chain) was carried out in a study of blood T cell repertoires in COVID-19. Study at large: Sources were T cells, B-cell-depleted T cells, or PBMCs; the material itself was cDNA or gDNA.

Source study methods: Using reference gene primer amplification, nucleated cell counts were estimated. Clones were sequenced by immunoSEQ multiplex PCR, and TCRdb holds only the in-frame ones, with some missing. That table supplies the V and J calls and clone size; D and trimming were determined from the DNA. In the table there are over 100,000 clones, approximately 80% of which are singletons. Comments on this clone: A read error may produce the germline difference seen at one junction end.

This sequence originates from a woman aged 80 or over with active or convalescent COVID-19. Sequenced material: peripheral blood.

DNA of the CDR3: TGTGCCAGCAGTTACGTTGGACAGCCCAAATGGTGGGTCTTC. Protein sequence: CASSYVGQPKWWVF. The chain employs TRBV6-5 and TRBJ2-1, with TRBD1 as a possible D gene (6 bases). Germline V gene data show CDR1 as MNHEY and CDR2 as SVGAGI. This CDR3 contains 14 residues.